This is a list of T cell receptor beta chains from one sample in a study of cytomegalovirus exposure and HLA in healthy donors. Data came from immunoSEQ multiplex PCR; TCRdb stores just in-frame clones and leaves some out. The sample yields about 110,000 clones, roughly 80% seen once. The sample comprised PBMCs. These receptors came from a man in his 60s in good health and CMV-seronegative. Both conserved end residues are part of each CDR3. D genes are given only for firm matches. Only some rows state a clone size, as once, few, many or a class for expanded clones.

V gene,J gene,clone size,D gene,CDR3 DNA,CDR3 protein
TRBV5-4,TRBJ2-2,NA,TRBD1,TGTGCCAGCAGCTTAGGGACAGGTGGGGGGACCGGGGAGCTGTTTTTT,CASSLGTGGGTGELFF
TRBV15,TRBJ1-4,NA,NA,TGTGCCACCAGCAGAGATTTAGGGGGAGCTAATGAAAAACTGTTTTTT,CATSRDLGGANEKLFF
TRBV6-1,TRBJ1-1,NA,NA,TGTGCCAGCAGAACAACTACGAACACTGAAGCTTTCTTT,CASRTTTNTEAFF
TRBV5-1,TRBJ2-5,NA,TRBD1,TGCGCCAGCAGAGCAGGGGGCGCGAGCAAGACCCAGTACTTC,CASRAGGASKTQYF
TRBV2,TRBJ2-1,NA,TRBD1,TGTGCCAGCATGGACAGGGGACCCTACAATGAGCAGTTCTTC,CASMDRGPYNEQFF
TRBV27,TRBJ2-7,NA,NA,TGTGCCAGCGGCTCAGTGGGCCCTTACGACGAGCAGTACTTC,CASGSVGPYDEQYF
TRBV11-2,TRBJ1-1,NA,NA,TGTGCCAGCAGCTTAGCCCCAGGGAACACTGAAGCTTTCTTT,CASSLAPGNTEAFF
TRBV6-6,TRBJ2-5,few,TRBD2,TGTGCCAGCAGTCGGGGGGGGGCGGAGGAGACCCAGTACTTC,CASSRGGAEETQYF
TRBV4-1,TRBJ1-5,NA,NA,TGCGCCAGCAGCCAAGCAGGACAGATCCAGAGGCCCCAGCATTTT,CASSQAGQIQRPQHF
TRBV7-2,TRBJ2-3,NA,TRBD2,TGTGCCAGCAGCTTAGTCCCTAGCGGGGTGGATACGCAGTATTTT,CASSLVPSGVDTQYF
TRBV7-2,TRBJ2-4,NA,TRBD2,TGTGCCAGCAGCGCCCAGCGGGGGGGGTGGGACATTCAGTACTTC,CASSAQRGGWDIQYF
TRBV6-5,TRBJ1-1,NA,NA,TGTGCCACGACCCCCTCAGCAGGGAGGGGATCTGAAGCTTTCTTT,CATTPSAGRGSEAFF
TRBV30,TRBJ1-3,NA,NA,TGTGCCTGGACAGGGCCTGGAAACACCATATATTTT,CAWTGPGNTIYF
TRBV19,TRBJ1-1,NA,NA,TGTGCCAGTAGCATGGACATATTGAACACTGAAGCTTTCTTT,CASSMDILNTEAFF
TRBV5-6,TRBJ2-3,NA,TRBD2,TGTGCCAGCAGCCGGACTAGCGGGGGGGCAGATACGCAGTATTTT,CASSRTSGGADTQYF
TRBV11-2,TRBJ2-3,NA,NA,TGTGCCAGCAGCATAACAGATACGCAGTATTTT,CASSITDTQYF